These T cell receptor beta chains were read from a single sample in a study of radiation and T cells in renal cell carcinoma. TCRdb's table, derived via immunoSEQ multiplex PCR, lists solely in-frame clones and lacks some. Of around 160,000 clones in the sample, roughly 90% were seen once. Sequences were derived from blood, sampled from a patient whose treatment included radiotherapy and nephrectomy. These receptors were collected from a woman aged 70-85 years with renal cell carcinoma. CDR3s leave out the opening cysteine and the closing phenylalanine or tryptophan. Each record gives: CDR3 protein, V gene, J gene.

ASSLGGGRDEAF	TRBV7-9	TRBJ1-1
ASSDLAGPNEKLF	TRBV6-4	TRBJ1-4
ASSYHRVNYEQY	TRBV27	TRBJ2-7
ASTPPGSGGTDTQY	TRBV14	TRBJ2-3
ASSQEIRGTEAF	TRBV4-3	TRBJ1-1
ASSLFGFRQETQY	TRBV5-1	TRBJ2-5
ASSVGTGEKLF	TRBV9	TRBJ1-4
ASSEEGRYGYT	TRBV6-1	TRBJ1-2
ASSQDAQGHY	TRBV4-2	TRBJ2-7
ASGYQGDADTQY	TRBV12-5	TRBJ2-3
ASSPRGTGPYNEQF	TRBV9	TRBJ2-1
ASSSKLAGVNEQF	TRBV6-4	TRBJ2-1
ASSEEGAGDTQY	TRBV6-4	TRBJ2-3
ASSVGAGGGYEQY	TRBV9	TRBJ2-7
ASSFGRGGTEAF	TRBV5-6	TRBJ1-1
ASRQVLSYGYT	TRBV2	TRBJ1-2
ASGYKREGGYT	TRBV12-5	TRBJ1-2
AYTTGYGYT	TRBV30	TRBJ1-2
ASSESGGSNQPQH	TRBV10-2	TRBJ1-5
ASSERAGSNEQF	TRBV2	TRBJ2-1
ASSLVRGSHPPETQY	TRBV7-2	TRBJ2-5
ASSPLPGRDRFRPNYGYT	TRBV27	TRBJ1-2
ASTLPGGSSPLH	TRBV19	TRBJ1-6
ASSLETAEAQY	TRBV5-1	TRBJ2-5
ASSEGGWDEQF	TRBV2	TRBJ2-1
ASTRGVVGEKLF	TRBV25-1	TRBJ1-4
ASSQDQDRGFGYT	TRBV4-3	TRBJ1-2
ASSLSRAVHEQY	TRBV7-6	TRBJ2-7
SVGSVDTQY	TRBV29-1	TRBJ2-3
ASSQDGRGGTGELF	TRBV4-3	TRBJ2-2
AWRGGDNQPQH	TRBV30	TRBJ1-5
ASSPAGGQAQETQY	TRBV5-1	TRBJ2-5
ASSLSYRGAREQY	TRBV4-3	TRBJ2-7
ASSPRVSGANVLT	TRBV4-3	TRBJ2-6
ASSSAGTRGNTIY	TRBV19	TRBJ1-3
ASGRGTNEKLF	TRBV6-1	TRBJ1-4
ASSLAQGSKDIQY	TRBV11-3	TRBJ2-4
ASSAPGGAGYT	TRBV7-9	TRBJ1-2
ASSTGQAATNEKLF	TRBV5-8	TRBJ1-4
ASSQATGGTGANVLT	TRBV4-1	TRBJ2-6
ASSYPGQDREAF	TRBV5-4	TRBJ1-1
ASSKRRGGGTDTQY	TRBV21-1	TRBJ2-3
ASSSTLAAYNEQF	TRBV11-3	TRBJ2-1
ASSLGLAGGPGTGELF	TRBV27	TRBJ2-2
ASSLAGLNTEAF	TRBV11-3	TRBJ1-1
AWSVKGAKDTGELF	TRBV30	TRBJ2-2
ASSIIRPGNQPQH	TRBV19	TRBJ1-5
AISDRGGGTDTQY	TRBV10-3	TRBJ2-3
ASSLDTGSNQPQH	TRBV18	TRBJ1-5
ASRTAMGSGYT	TRBV27	TRBJ1-2
ATRGVGGSGNTIY	TRBV27	TRBJ1-3
ASSSFSGGTDTQY	TRBV11-3	TRBJ2-3
ASSLGVARTTGELF	TRBV5-1	TRBJ2-2
ASRTLFGQGRYEQY	TRBV28	TRBJ2-7
ASSPGWTGELF	TRBV6-5	TRBJ2-2
ASSLNVDRGGGYT	TRBV5-4	TRBJ1-2